The text below deals with one T cell receptor beta chain. The sample belongs to a study of blood T cell repertoires in COVID-19. Overall study: Material from acute and convalescent COVID-19 was sourced from the United States, Italy and Spain. The cDNA or gDNA used as material had been derived from T cells, B-cell-depleted T cells, or PBMCs.

Trimming stripped 8 bases from V and 0 bases from J, with 17 bases between. This CDR3 contains 16 residues. The germline CDR1 and CDR2 sequences are MNHNY and SVGAGI (reference sequence). Per the study methods: Reference gene primers were amplified, and this amplification served to estimate nucleated cell counts. Assay used: immunoSEQ multiplex PCR; TCRdb lists only in-frame clones, some missing. That table gives V, J and clone size, and the DNA gave D and trimming. This sample has about 250,000 clones; around three quarters occur once, and the top ten carry about 3.5%. The source of this sequence is a woman older than 75 with acute or convalescent COVID-19. J is TRBJ2-1 and V is TRBV6-6; D possibly corresponds to TRBD1 (6 bases). Specimen: peripheral blood. The CDR3 DNA reads as TGTGCCAGCGTGTATGGGGGCTTAAGCTCCTACAATGAGCAGTTCTTC. Its protein product is CASVYGGLSSYNEQFF.